This is a list of T cell receptor beta chains from one sample in a study of shared clonotypes between healthy human individuals. The assay was immunoSEQ multiplex PCR, and TCRdb's table has in-frame clones only and misses some. The sample has roughly 1 million clones, roughly 70% seen once. Sequenced: memory CD4+ T cells sorted from blood. The receptors derive from a man aged 18 to 29 in good health. Both conserved end residues are part of each CDR3. A D gene is named only where the DNA matches it firmly. Not all rows give a size; the values are once, few, many and, for expanded clones, a class.

CDR3	DNA	D	size	V	J
CASSRDRGETQYF	TGTGCCAGCAGTAGGGACAGGGGGGAGACCCAGTACTTC	TRBD1	NA	TRBV5-4	TRBJ2-5
CASSRPTGLGNEQFF	TGTGCCAGCAGCCGACCTACAGGGTTAGGGAATGAGCAGTTCTTC	NA	few	TRBV5-4	TRBJ2-1
CASSSGSPSTEQFF	TGCGCCAGCAGCTCAGGGTCCCCCTCCACGGAGCAGTTCTTC	NA	NA	TRBV5-1	TRBJ2-1
CASNQADRSYEQYF	TGTGCCAGCAACCAAGCGGACCGCTCCTACGAGCAGTACTTC	NA	NA	TRBV5-4	TRBJ2-7
CASTQGGYTDTQYF	TGTGCCAGCACCCAAGGGGGCTACACAGATACGCAGTATTTT	TRBD1	NA	TRBV18	TRBJ2-3
CASSRDRVEAFF	TGTGCCAGCAGCCGAGACCGGGTTGAAGCTTTCTTT	NA	few	TRBV14	TRBJ1-1
CASSIAARTGFNSPLHF	TGTGCCAGTAGTATAGCAGCCCGGACAGGCTTTAATTCACCCCTCCACTTT	TRBD1	NA	TRBV19	TRBJ1-6
CASSLTGLTTDTQYF	TGCGCCAGCAGCTTAACGGGACTAACCACAGATACGCAGTATTTT	TRBD2	NA	TRBV5-1	TRBJ2-3
CASSYDSGAETQYF	TGTGCCAGCAGTTACGACTCAGGGGCAGAGACCCAGTACTTC	NA	NA	TRBV6-5	TRBJ2-5
CASSPERPAYEQYF	TGCGCCAGCAGCCCCGAACGGCCGGCCTACGAGCAGTACTTC	NA	NA	TRBV5-1	TRBJ2-7
CASSPSRNTDTQYF	TGTGCCAGCAGCCCTAGCAGGAACACAGATACGCAGTATTTT	NA	few	TRBV5-4	TRBJ2-3
CASSPGQGNYGYTF	TGTGCCAGCAGCCCAGGGCAGGGGAACTATGGCTACACCTTC	NA	NA	TRBV7-9	TRBJ1-2
CASSSWAEETQYF	TGTGCCAGCAGCTCTTGGGCGGAGGAGACCCAGTACTTC	NA	NA	TRBV7-9	TRBJ2-5
CASSVPGLAGIRTDTQYF	TGCGCCAGCAGCGTCCCGGGACTAGCGGGAATCCGCACAGATACGCAGTATTTT	TRBD2	NA	TRBV5-1	TRBJ2-3
CASSSPQGINSPLHF	TGTGCCAGCAGTTCCCCCCAGGGGATTAATTCACCCCTCCACTTT	NA	NA	TRBV28	TRBJ1-6
CASSVRTGVTGELFF	TGTGCCAGCAGCGTACGGACAGGGGTCACCGGGGAGCTGTTTTTT	TRBD1	NA	TRBV9	TRBJ2-2
CASSPDGSYNEQFF	TGTGCCAGCAGCCCGGACGGCTCCTACAATGAGCAGTTCTTC	NA	once	TRBV7-9	TRBJ2-1
CASSQSGTGQPEQYF	TGCGCCAGCAGCCAATCCGGGACAGGGCAACCCGAGCAGTACTTC	TRBD1	many	TRBV4-1	TRBJ2-7
CASSLSRQRAGNTIYF	TGCGCCAGCAGCTTGTCCCGGCAACGTGCTGGAAACACCATATATTTT	NA	NA	TRBV5-1	TRBJ1-3
CASRNRGGVGYEQYF	TGTGCCAGCAGAAACAGGGGAGGCGTGGGCTACGAGCAGTACTTC	NA	many	TRBV6-1	TRBJ2-7
CASRPPGGNQPQHF	TGTGCCAGTAGGCCGCCGGGGGGGAATCAGCCCCAGCATTTT	NA	NA	TRBV19	TRBJ1-5
CASSPTGQGEKLFF	TGTGCCAGCTCCCCTACGGGGCAGGGAGAAAAACTGTTTTTT	NA	NA	TRBV18	TRBJ1-4
CASRLAGGAYEQYF	TGTGCCAGCAGGCTAGCGGGGGGCGCCTACGAGCAGTACTTC	TRBD2	NA	TRBV7-9	TRBJ2-7
CASSQQANYGYTF	TGCGCCAGCAGCCAGCAGGCTAACTATGGCTACACCTTC	NA	NA	TRBV5-1	TRBJ1-2
CASSIVAGWGEQFF	TGTGCCAGTAGTATAGTAGCGGGGTGGGGAGAGCAGTTCTTC	TRBD2	many	TRBV19	TRBJ2-1
CAWSKTVRDEQYF	TGTGCCTGGAGTAAGACAGTTCGAGACGAGCAGTACTTC	NA	NA	TRBV30	TRBJ2-7
CASSSHSTSGARELFF	TGTGCCAGCAGTTCCCATTCGACTAGCGGGGCCCGGGAGCTGTTTTTT	TRBD2	NA	TRBV25-1	TRBJ2-2
CASSLQGPHTEAFF	TGTGCCAGCAGCCTACAGGGGCCCCACACTGAAGCTTTCTTT	TRBD1	NA	TRBV7-9	TRBJ1-1
CASSQGRTREQYF	TGTGCCAGTTCCCAGGGGAGGACGCGCGAGCAGTACTTC	NA	NA	TRBV5-6	TRBJ2-7
CASSAPSGELFF	TGTGCCAGCTCCGCACCTTCCGGGGAGCTGTTTTTT	NA	NA	TRBV18	TRBJ2-2
CAWRVGGSGANVLTF	TGTGCCTGGAGGGTTGGGGGCTCTGGGGCCAACGTCCTGACTTTC	NA	NA	TRBV30	TRBJ2-6
CASSEVRQGAKGYTF	TGTGCCAGCAGTGAAGTGCGACAGGGGGCGAAGGGCTACACCTTC	TRBD1	NA	TRBV2	TRBJ1-2